This passage covers 24 T cell receptor beta chains from one sample sequenced in a study of OX40 agonist ivuxolimab in advanced cancers. TCRdb's copy holds only in-frame clones and misses some; the assay was immunoSEQ multiplex PCR. The sample includes more than 85,000 clones, 90% of them seen just once. The sequences come from CD4+ or CD8+ T cells sorted from blood, collected in a trial of the OX40 agonist ivuxolimab. These receptor sequences come from an adult with an advanced solid tumor such as melanoma, head and neck, liver or kidney cancer.

This chain connects TRBV5-5 to TRBJ1-4; the D gene is possibly TRBD1 (6 bases). The CDR3 spans 16 residues. V lost 1 base and J lost 5, with 15 bases in between. In germline, CDR1 is SGHKS, CDR2 YYEKEE (reference sequence). The CDR3 sequence is CASSLSQGRMNEKLFF. CDR3 in DNA: TGTGCCAGCAGCTTGTCACAGGGTAGGATGAATGAAAAACTGTTTTTT.

The V gene is TRBV6-1, the J gene TRBJ2-2, with 9 nucleotides matching TRBD1. Germline V gene sequence: CDR1 MNHNS, CDR2 SASEGT. The CDR3 contains 15 residues. After removal of 6 bases from V and 1 base from J, the junction contained 3 bases not matched to a gene. The CDR3 coding sequence is TGTGCCAGCAGGATGGGACAGGGGAACACCGGGGAGCTGTTTTTT. It codes for CASRMGQGNTGELFF.

The chain links TRBV4-3 to TRBJ2-4, with 12 bases fitting TRBD2. Losses at the gene ends were 6 bases for V and 8 bases for J; bases not matched to a gene: 8. This CDR3 has 15 amino acids. Germline V gene sequence: CDR1 LGHNA, CDR2 YSLEER. CDR3 sequence: CASSPGLAGQDIQYF. DNA for the CDR3: TGCGCCAGCAGTCCAGGACTAGCGGGACAGGACATTCAGTACTTC.

This clone occurred once. This chain links TRBV9 with TRBJ1-4; no reliable D call. The CDR3 is 17 residues long. V shed 4 bases and J shed 10 bases, with 26 bases lying between them. The germline V gene has CDR1 SGDLS and CDR2 YYNGEE. The CDR3 DNA follows: TGTGCCAGCAGCCCCCGCAGTATCCGAGACAAAGATGGAAAACTGTTTTTT. It yields the protein CASSPRSIRDKDGKLFF. The full variable domain, in which reference TRBV9 and TRBJ1-4 provide the parts outside the CDR3, is DSGVTQTPKHLITATGQRVTLRCSPRSGDLSVYWYQQSLDQGLQFLIQYYNGEERAKGNILERFSAQQFPDLHSELNLSSLELGDSALYFCASSPRSIRDKDGKLFFGSGTQLSVL.

The chain links TRBV28 to TRBJ1-5, with no clear D. Trimming removed 4 bases from V and 6 bases from J, with 13 bases in between. Germline V gives CDR1 MDHEN, CDR2 SYDVKM. The CDR3 totals 14 residues. The DNA for the CDR3 is TGTGCCAGCAGTTCAGGATTAAGCGGTCAGCCCCAGCATTTT. Protein: CASSSGLSGQPQHF.

The chain couples TRBV19 to TRBJ2-7; TRBD1 matches at 9 bases. The CDR3 is 15 residues long. The J segment lost 3 bases and the V segment lost 2 bases, leaving 5 bases of the junction unmatched. The germline V gene has CDR1 LNHDA and CDR2 SQIVND (reference sequence). CDR3 in DNA: TGTGCCAGTAGTATATCCGGGACAGGGTACTACGAGCAGTACTTC. It is translated as CASSISGTGYYEQYF.

The CDR3 here is CASSLSRTGNTEAFF. DNA for the CDR3: TGTGCCAGCAGTTTATCCAGAACAGGGAACACTGAAGCTTTCTTT. The V gene is TRBV28, the J gene TRBJ1-1, with D maybe TRBD1 (5 bases). The CDR3 has 15 amino acids. Germline V lookup: CDR1 MDHEN, CDR2 SYDVKM. With 1 base removed from V and 1 base from J, the gap between germline ends came to 10 bases. The entire variable domain, with the rest obtained from reference TRBV28 and TRBJ1-1, is as follows: DVKVTQSSRYLVKRTGEKVFLECVQDMDHENMFWYRQDPGLGLRLIYFSYDVKMKEKGDIPEGYSVSREKKERFSLILESASTNQTSMYLCASSLSRTGNTEAFFGQGTRLTVV.

The DNA of the CDR3 is TGTGCCAGCAGCGTGGCCCCTGAAGAGACCCAGTACTTC. Translation: CASSVAPEETQYF. J is TRBJ2-5 and V is TRBV9; D uncertain. Between the trimmed V and J ends, which lost 2 bases and 3 bases, there was a span of 8 bases. Germline V lookup: CDR1 SGDLS, CDR2 YYNGEE. This CDR3 comprises 13 residues.

This rearrangement joins TRBV9 to TRBJ2-3; 9 bases map to TRBD2. J gave up 0 bases and V 0 bases, and 20 bases lay outside the gene matches. The CDR3 length is 22 residues. Germline CDR1 is SGDLS and CDR2 is YYNGEE. In DNA, the CDR3 is TGTGCCAGCAGCGTAGCGTTAGGGAGGAGGAGCGGGAGGACCTCTAGCACAGATACGCAGTATTTT. Translated, it gives CASSVALGRRSGRTSSTDTQYF.

This clone was found once. The V and J genes are TRBV7-9 and TRBJ2-5; D is perhaps TRBD1 or TRBD2 (5 bases each). The CDR3 contains 15 residues. V was cut by 5 bases and J by 4 bases, with 17 bases left in between. Germline V gene data show CDR1 as SEHNR and CDR2 as FQNEAQ (reference sequence). CDR3 region: CASSLRWGFAETQYF. CDR3 DNA sequence: TGTGCCAGCAGCCTCCGTTGGGGGTTCGCAGAGACCCAGTACTTC.

The chain uses TRBV7-8 and TRBJ2-7; 10 nucleotides line up with TRBD2. Germline assignment: CDR1 SGHVS and CDR2 FQNEAQ. V shed 1 base, J shed 4 bases, and the junction held 1 base outside the gene matches. The CDR3 consists of 14 residues. The CDR3 spells CASSLVLAGYEQYF. CDR3 in DNA: TGTGCCAGCAGCTTAGTACTAGCGGGGTACGAGCAGTACTTC.

This clone was detected only once. The J gene is TRBJ2-7, the V gene TRBV2; TRBD2 matches 14 bases. The CDR3 runs to 14 residues. Trimming cost V 9 bases and J 4 bases; bases outside gene matches: 5. Germline lookup yields CDR1 SNHLY and CDR2 FYNNEI. In DNA, the CDR3 is TGTGCCAGTAGACTAGCGGGAGGGCCTTACGAGCAGTACTTC. It yields the protein CASRLAGGPYEQYF.

The rearrangement joins TRBV11-1 to TRBJ2-2; D gene ambiguous. V was trimmed by 2 bases and J by 1 base, leaving 5 bases between them. Germline V gene data show CDR1 as SGHAT and CDR2 as FQDESV (reference sequence). This CDR3 region has 14 residues. The CDR3, as DNA: TGTGCCAGCAGCTTAAACAGGAACACCGGGGAGCTGTTTTTT. It specifies CASSLNRNTGELFF.

This clone was recorded once. The V and J genes are TRBV4-2 and TRBJ2-5, with 7 bases lining up with TRBD1. The CDR3 extends over 16 amino acids. V was clipped by 1 base and J by 5 bases; unmatched bases: 10. Germline CDR1 reads LGHNA; CDR2 reads YNFKEQ. The CDR3 DNA follows: TGTGCCAGCAGCCAAGTCCCCAAGGGGGCTTTGGAGACCCAGTACTTC. Translating it yields CASSQVPKGALETQYF.

This chain connects TRBV2 to TRBJ1-2; D may be TRBD1 (6 bases). CDR3 length: 14 amino acids. CDR1 and CDR2 (germline): SNHLY, FYNNEI. V was cut by 6 bases and J by 4 bases, with 15 bases left in between. The CDR3 reads CASRPQGFFYGYTF. For the CDR3, the DNA is TGTGCCAGCAGGCCACAGGGTTTCTTCTATGGCTACACCTTC.

CDR3 loop: CASSIRRDRGQETQYF. CDR3 coding DNA: TGTGCCAGTAGTATCCGGAGGGACAGGGGACAAGAGACCCAGTACTTC. This rearrangement joins TRBV19 to TRBJ2-5; 10 bases match TRBD1. Germline V gives CDR1 LNHDA, CDR2 SQIVND (reference sequence). The J segment lost 2 bases and the V segment lost 3 bases, leaving 6 bases of the junction unmatched. The CDR3 sequence is 16 residues long.

V and J are TRBV4-1 and TRBJ2-1; no reliable D call. The CDR3 sequence is 16 residues long. The germline CDR1 and CDR2 sequences are MGHRA and YSYEKL. Trimming stripped 0 bases from V and 0 bases from J, with 9 bases between. CDR3 protein: CASSQDGSFSYNEQFF. CDR3 coding DNA: TGCGCCAGCAGCCAAGATGGCAGCTTCTCCTACAATGAGCAGTTCTTC.

The table lists this clone with a few counts. At one of its ends the junction is not consistent with the germline gene, which may arise from a read error. The J gene is TRBJ2-7, the V gene TRBV18, with D tentatively TRBD1 (6 bases). The CDR3 spans 13 residues. Germline V gene sequence: CDR1 KGHSH, CDR2 LQKENI. As DNA, the CDR3 is TGTGCCAGCACACCCGACAGGACCTACGAGCAGTACTTC. The encoded protein is CASTPDRTYEQYF.

The chain carries TRBV11-2 and TRBJ1-1; D is possibly TRBD1 (5 bases). The CDR3 sequence is 13 residues long. CDR1 and CDR2 from the germline V gene are SGHAT and FQNNGV. Trimming took 5 bases from V and 1 from J, leaving 8 bases between them. The CDR3 loop is CASSRGGNTEAFF. The CDR3 region has the DNA TGTGCCAGCAGCCGGGGGGGGAACACTGAAGCTTTCTTT.

This chain links TRBV7-2 with TRBJ1-4, with D unclear. CDR3 length: 16 amino acids. V lost 1 base and J lost 0, with 9 bases in between. Germline V gives CDR1 SGHTA, CDR2 FQGNSA. The CDR3 DNA follows: TGTGCCAGCAGCTTAGTCCGAAAAGCAACTAATGAAAAACTGTTTTTT. Amino acids: CASSLVRKATNEKLFF.

The chain is built from TRBV7-2 and TRBJ2-2; 7 positions match TRBD2. Germline CDR1 and CDR2: SGHTA and FQGNSA. The CDR3 is 16 amino acids. Losses at the gene ends were 4 bases for V and 5 bases for J; bases not matched to a gene: 10. CDR3 sequence: CASSSHLGLGTGELFF. The CDR3 coding sequence is TGTGCCAGCAGCTCACACCTAGGACTAGGGACCGGGGAGCTGTTTTTT. Full variable domain (outside the CDR3, taken from reference TRBV7-2 and TRBJ2-2): GAGVSQSPSNKVTEKGKDVELRCDPISGHTALYWYRQSLGQGLEFLIYFQGNSAPDKSGLPSDRFSAERTGGSVSTLTIQRTQQEDSAVYLCASSSHLGLGTGELFFGEGSRLTVL.

This clone was found a few times. This sequence joins TRBV18 and TRBJ1-1, with D tentatively TRBD1 (5 bases). This CDR3 is built from 13 residues. Germline V CDR1 and CDR2: KGHSH, LQKENI. Trimming pared 8 bases from V and 0 bases from J, leaving 10 bases between. CDR3 protein: CASGGFLNTEAFF. CDR3 in DNA: TGTGCCAGCGGGGGTTTCCTGAACACTGAAGCTTTCTTT.

With regard to this clone: This CDR3 is also generated by other DNA sequences in the sample. This chain joins TRBV4-3 and TRBJ2-3; unclear D gene. The germline gives CDR1 LGHNA, CDR2 YSLEER. The CDR3 spans 13 residues. V was clipped by 4 bases and J by 1 base, with 6 bases between them. CDR3 sequence (DNA): TGCGCCAGCAGCCCCCCGGGCACAGATACGCAGTATTTT. Protein sequence: CASSPPGTDTQYF.

CDR3 residues: CASSKFSTLPDEQYF. The CDR3, as DNA: TGTGCCAGCAGCAAATTTTCAACCCTTCCCGACGAGCAGTACTTC. The chain is built from TRBV21-1 and TRBJ2-7. TRBV21-1 is annotated as a pseudogene. The CDR3 is 15 amino acids.